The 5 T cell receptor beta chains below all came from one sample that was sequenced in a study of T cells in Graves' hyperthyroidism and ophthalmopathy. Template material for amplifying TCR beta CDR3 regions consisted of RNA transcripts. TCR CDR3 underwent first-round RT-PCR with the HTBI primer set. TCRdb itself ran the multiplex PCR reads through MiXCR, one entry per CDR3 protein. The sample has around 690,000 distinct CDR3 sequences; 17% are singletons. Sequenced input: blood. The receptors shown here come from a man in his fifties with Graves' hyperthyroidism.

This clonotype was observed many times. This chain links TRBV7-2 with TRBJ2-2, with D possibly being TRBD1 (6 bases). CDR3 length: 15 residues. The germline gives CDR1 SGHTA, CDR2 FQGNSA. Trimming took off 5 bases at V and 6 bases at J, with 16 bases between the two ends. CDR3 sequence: CASSAQGPEPGELFF. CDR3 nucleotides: TGTGCCAGCAGCGCGCAGGGGCCCGAACCCGGGGAGCTGTTTTTT.

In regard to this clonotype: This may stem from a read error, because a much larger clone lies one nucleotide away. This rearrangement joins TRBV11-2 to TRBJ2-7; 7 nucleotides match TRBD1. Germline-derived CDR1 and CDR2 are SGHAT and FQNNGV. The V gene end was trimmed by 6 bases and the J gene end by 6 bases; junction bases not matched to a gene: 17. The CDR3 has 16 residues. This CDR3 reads CASSFQGQAPSAEQYF. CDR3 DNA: TGTGCCAGCAGTTTTCAAGGACAGGCCCCCTCTGCCGAGCAGTACTTC.

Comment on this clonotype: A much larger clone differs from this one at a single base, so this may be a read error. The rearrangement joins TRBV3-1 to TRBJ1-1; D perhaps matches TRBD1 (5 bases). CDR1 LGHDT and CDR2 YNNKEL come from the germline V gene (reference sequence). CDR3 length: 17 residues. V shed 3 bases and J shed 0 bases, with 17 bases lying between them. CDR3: CASSQRRGGYMNTEAFF. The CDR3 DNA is TGTGCCAGCAGCCAGAGACGGGGGGGATATATGAACACTGAAGCTTTCTTT.

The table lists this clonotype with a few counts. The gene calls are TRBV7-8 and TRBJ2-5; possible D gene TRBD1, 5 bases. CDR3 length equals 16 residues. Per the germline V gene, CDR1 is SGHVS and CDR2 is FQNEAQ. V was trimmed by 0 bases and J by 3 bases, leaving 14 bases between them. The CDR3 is CASSLAWGSPKETQYF. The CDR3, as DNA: TGTGCCAGCAGCTTAGCATGGGGCTCCCCTAAAGAGACCCAGTACTTC.

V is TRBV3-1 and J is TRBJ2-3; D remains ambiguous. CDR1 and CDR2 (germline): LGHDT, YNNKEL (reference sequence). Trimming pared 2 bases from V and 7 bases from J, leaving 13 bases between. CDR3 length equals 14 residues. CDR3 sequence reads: CASSQRAVGNTQYF. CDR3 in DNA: TGTGCCAGCAGCCAAAGGGCGGTAGGGAATACGCAGTATTTT.